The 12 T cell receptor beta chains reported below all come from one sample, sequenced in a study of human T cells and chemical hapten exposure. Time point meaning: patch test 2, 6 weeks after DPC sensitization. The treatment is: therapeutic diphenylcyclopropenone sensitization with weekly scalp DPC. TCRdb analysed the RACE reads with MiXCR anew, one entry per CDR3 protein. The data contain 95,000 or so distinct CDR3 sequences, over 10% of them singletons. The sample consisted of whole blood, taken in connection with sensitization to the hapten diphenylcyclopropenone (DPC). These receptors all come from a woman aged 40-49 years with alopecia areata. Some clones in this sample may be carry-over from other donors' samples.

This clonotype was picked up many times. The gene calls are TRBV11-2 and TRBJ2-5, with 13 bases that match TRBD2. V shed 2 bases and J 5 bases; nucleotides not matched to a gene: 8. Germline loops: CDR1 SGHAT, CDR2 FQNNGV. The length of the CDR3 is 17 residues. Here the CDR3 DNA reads TGTGCCAGCAGCTTAATCGGACTAGCGGGGGCGGGTGAGACCCAGTACTTC. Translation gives CASSLIGLAGAGETQYF.

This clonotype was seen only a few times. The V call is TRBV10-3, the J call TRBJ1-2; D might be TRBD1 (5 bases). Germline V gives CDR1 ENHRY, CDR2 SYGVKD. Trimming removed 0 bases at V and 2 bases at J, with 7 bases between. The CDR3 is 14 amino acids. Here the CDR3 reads CAISESPGNYGYTF. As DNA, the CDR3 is TGTGCCATCAGTGAGTCCCCAGGGAACTATGGCTACACCTTC.

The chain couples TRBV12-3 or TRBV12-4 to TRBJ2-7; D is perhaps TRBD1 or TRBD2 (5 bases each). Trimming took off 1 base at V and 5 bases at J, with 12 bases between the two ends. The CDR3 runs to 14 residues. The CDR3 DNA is TGTGCCAGCAGTTTAGTGGGGAGAGGGGACGAGCAGTACTTC. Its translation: CASSLVGRGDEQYF.

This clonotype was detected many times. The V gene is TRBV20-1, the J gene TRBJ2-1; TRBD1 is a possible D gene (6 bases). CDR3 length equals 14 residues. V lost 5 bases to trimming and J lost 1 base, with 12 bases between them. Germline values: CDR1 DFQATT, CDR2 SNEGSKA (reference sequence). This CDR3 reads CSAQGHTSYNEQFF. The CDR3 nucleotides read TGCAGTGCTCAGGGACATACGTCCTACAATGAGCAGTTCTTC.

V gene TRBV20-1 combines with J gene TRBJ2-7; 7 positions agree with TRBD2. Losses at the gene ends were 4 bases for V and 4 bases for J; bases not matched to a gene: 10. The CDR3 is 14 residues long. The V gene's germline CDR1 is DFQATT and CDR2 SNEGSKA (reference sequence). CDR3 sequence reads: CSAILRDYGYEQYF. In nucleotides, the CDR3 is TGCAGTGCTATACTCCGGGACTACGGTTACGAGCAGTACTTC.

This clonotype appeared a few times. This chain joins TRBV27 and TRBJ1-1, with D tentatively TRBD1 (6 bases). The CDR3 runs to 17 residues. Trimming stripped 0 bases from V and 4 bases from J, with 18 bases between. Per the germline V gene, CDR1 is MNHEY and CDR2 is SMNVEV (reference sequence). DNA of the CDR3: TGTGCCAGCAGTTTATCGGGGGCGCGGCGGGGTATCACTGAAGCTTTCTTT. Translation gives CASSLSGARRGITEAFF.

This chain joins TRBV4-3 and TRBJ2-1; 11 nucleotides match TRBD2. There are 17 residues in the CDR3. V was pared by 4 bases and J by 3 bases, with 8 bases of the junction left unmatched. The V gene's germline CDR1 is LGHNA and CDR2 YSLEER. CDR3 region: CASSRRLAGLDYNEQFF. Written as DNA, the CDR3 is TGCGCCAGCAGCCGAAGACTAGCGGGATTGGACTACAATGAGCAGTTCTTC.

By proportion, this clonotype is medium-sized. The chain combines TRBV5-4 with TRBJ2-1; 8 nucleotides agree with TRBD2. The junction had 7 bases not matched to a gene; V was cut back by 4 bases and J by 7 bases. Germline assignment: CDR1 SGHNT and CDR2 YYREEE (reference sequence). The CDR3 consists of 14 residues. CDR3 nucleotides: TGTGCCAGCAGCCCCCGGGGGGGGGTGAATGAGCAGTTCTTC. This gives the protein CASSPRGGVNEQFF. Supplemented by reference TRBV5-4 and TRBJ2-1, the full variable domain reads ETGVTQSPTHLIKTRGQQVTLRCSSQSGHNTVSWYQQALGQGPQFIFQYYREEENGRGNFPPRFSGLQFPNYSSELNVNALELDDSALYLCASSPRGGVNEQFFGPGTRLTVL.

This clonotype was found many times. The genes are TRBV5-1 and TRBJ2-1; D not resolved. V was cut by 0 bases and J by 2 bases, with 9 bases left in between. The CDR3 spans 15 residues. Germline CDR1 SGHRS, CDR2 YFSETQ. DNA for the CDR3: TGCGCCAGCAGCTTGGCTGCCGGAACCTACAATGAGCAGTTCTTC. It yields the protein CASSLAAGTYNEQFF.

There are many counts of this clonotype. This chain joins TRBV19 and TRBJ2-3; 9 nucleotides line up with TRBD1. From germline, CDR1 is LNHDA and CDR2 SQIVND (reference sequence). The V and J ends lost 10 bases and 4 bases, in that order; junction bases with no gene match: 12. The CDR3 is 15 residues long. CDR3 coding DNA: TGTGCCATCTCCTCCGGGACAGGGAGGGCAGATACGCAGTATTTT. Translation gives CAISSGTGRADTQYF.

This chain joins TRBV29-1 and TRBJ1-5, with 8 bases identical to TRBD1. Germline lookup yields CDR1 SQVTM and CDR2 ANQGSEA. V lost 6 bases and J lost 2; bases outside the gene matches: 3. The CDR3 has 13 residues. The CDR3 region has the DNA TGCAGCGTCTGGACAGGGCGCAATCAGCCCCAGCATTTT. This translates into CSVWTGRNQPQHF.

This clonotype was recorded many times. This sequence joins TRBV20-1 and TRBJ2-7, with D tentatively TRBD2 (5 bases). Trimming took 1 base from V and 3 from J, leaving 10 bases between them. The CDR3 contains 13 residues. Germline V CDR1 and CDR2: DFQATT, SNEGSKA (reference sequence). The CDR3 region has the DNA TGCAGTGCTAGAGGGGAGCGGAGCTACGAGCAGTACTTC. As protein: CSARGERSYEQYF.